One and the same sample provided the 6 T cell receptor beta chains below, sequenced in a study of cytomegalovirus exposure and HLA in healthy donors. The PCR had 60 Vbeta and 13 Jbeta primers. Measured with immunoSEQ multiplex PCR; TCRdb has only the in-frame clones, and not every one. The sample records approximately 150,000 clones, 77% being singletons. The sample taken for sequencing was PBMCs. These receptors originate from a woman aged 40-49 years in good health and CMV-seropositive.

A remark on this clone: Germline is not matched at one junction end, which may reflect a read error. The chain uses TRBV15 and TRBJ2-5; no reliable D call. This CDR3 comprises 14 residues. The V gene's germline CDR1 is LNHNV and CDR2 YYDKDF (reference sequence). In DNA, the CDR3 is TGTGTCACCAGCAGAGATCGGTACCCCGAGACCCAGTACTTC. Encoded protein: CVTSRDRYPETQYF.

The chain couples TRBV5-1 to TRBJ1-3, with D uncertain. With 0 bases removed from V and 2 bases from J, the gap between germline ends came to 6 bases. Germline CDR1 is SGHRS and CDR2 is YFSETQ. CDR3 length: 14 amino acids. The CDR3 DNA reads as TGCGCCAGCAGCTTGGGTAATGCTGGAAACACCATATATTTT. This encodes CASSLGNAGNTIYF.

This chain joins TRBV29-1 and TRBJ1-4, with D tentatively TRBD1 (6 bases). Germline loops: CDR1 SQVTM, CDR2 ANQGSEA. The CDR3 is 12 residues long. CDR3 sequence: CSAGQFNEKLFF. In DNA, the CDR3 is TGCAGTGCTGGACAGTTTAATGAAAAACTGTTTTTT.

This rearrangement joins TRBV27 to TRBJ2-5; D call uncertain. Trimming took off 5 bases at V and 5 bases at J, with 18 bases between the two ends. The CDR3 length is 15 residues. Germline V lookup: CDR1 MNHEY, CDR2 SMNVEV (reference sequence). The CDR3 sequence: CASSIDTYQRETQYF. The CDR3, as DNA: TGTGCCAGCAGTATTGACACCTACCAAAGGGAGACCCAGTACTTC.

The chain has TRBV5-6 and TRBJ1-2; D gene uncertain. Trimming stripped 9 bases from V and 1 base from J, with 10 bases between. The CDR3 runs 12 residues. CDR1 and CDR2 from the germline V gene are SGHDT and YYEEEE. The CDR3 DNA reads TGTGCCACCCGCGGGTTTAACTATGGCTACACCTTC. Protein sequence: CATRGFNYGYTF.

This clone was recorded only once. The V gene is TRBV28, the J gene TRBJ2-4; possibly TRBD1 for D (8 bases). Looked up from germline, CDR1 is MDHEN and CDR2 is SYDVKM. V lost 6 bases, J lost 9 bases, and 15 bases lay in between. The CDR3 is 13 residues long. CDR3 DNA: TGTGCCAGCAGACCCACAGGGGGGGGCATTCAGTACTTC. Its protein is CASRPTGGGIQYF.